The 11 T cell receptor beta chains below all came from one sample that was sequenced in a study of T-cell memory formation after mild COVID-19. TCRdb fed the 5' RACE reads into MiXCR, producing one record per CDR3 protein. The sample includes roughly 200,000 distinct CDR3 sequences, 9.5% of them seen just once. The sequenced sample consisted of PBMCs or a T cell subset sorted from them (not recorded which). Receptors were obtained from a man aged 18 to 29 who had mild COVID-19 (a few samples of this study predate the infection). Cell type and time point are not known.

This clonotype was counted between two and nine times. The V and J genes are TRBV7-2 and TRBJ2-3; possibly TRBD2 for D (6 bases). The V gene's germline CDR1 is SGHTA and CDR2 FQGNSA. Trimming pared 5 bases from V and 0 bases from J, leaving 12 bases between. The CDR3 runs to 15 residues. Here the CDR3 reads CASSVGLASTDTQYF. CDR3 nucleotides: TGTGCCAGCAGCGTGGGCCTAGCGAGCACAGATACGCAGTATTTT.

In this sample, this clonotype turned up a few times. This rearrangement joins TRBV2 to TRBJ2-7, with a possible D match to TRBD1 (6 bases). Trimming removed 1 base from V and 3 bases from J, with 13 bases in between. CDR1 is SNHLY, CDR2 FYNNEI, per germline. CDR3 length: 15 residues. The CDR3 loop is CASSEGRGGYYEQYF. CDR3 nucleotides: TGTGCCAGCAGTGAAGGCAGGGGCGGTTACTACGAGCAGTACTTC.

In its sample, this clonotype was seen a few times. The rearrangement uses TRBV27 and TRBJ2-1; D is unclear. Germline V gene lookup returns CDR1 MNHEY and CDR2 SMNVEV (reference sequence). Between the trimmed V and J ends, which lost 5 bases and 0 bases, there was a span of 11 bases. This CDR3 is built from 15 residues. The CDR3 nucleotides read TGTGCCAGCAGTCCCCTTCACAGCTCCTACAATGAGCAGTTCTTC. Protein sequence: CASSPLHSSYNEQFF.

Written as DNA, the CDR3 is TGCGCCAGCAGCGTCCTAGCGACTGGGGCCAACGTCCTGACTTTC. Its translation is CASSVLATGANVLTF. This chain links TRBV5-1 with TRBJ2-6; a weak D match, TRBD2 (6 bases). Germline CDR1 reads SGHRS; CDR2 reads YFSETQ. V lost 4 bases, J lost 2 bases, and 10 bases lay in between. This CDR3 spans 15 amino acids.

The chain is built from TRBV1 and TRBJ2-3; the table gives TRBD2 as D, unverified against the DNA. TRBV1 is termed a pseudogene. The CDR3 contains 19 residues. The CDR3 region has the DNA TGCACCAGCAGCCAAGATCCAGGGGCTAGCGGGGGGGTTACAGATACGCAGTATTTT. Its translation: CTSSQDPGASGGVTDTQYF.

This clonotype was recorded a few times. This chain uses TRBV12-3 or TRBV12-4 with TRBJ1-6; unclear D gene. There are 17 residues in the CDR3. With 3 bases removed from V and 3 bases from J, the gap between germline ends came to 15 bases. The CDR3 DNA follows: TGTGCCAGCAGTTTCTCGGTAGGGAGGAACTATAATTCACCCCTCCACTTT. Protein product: CASSFSVGRNYNSPLHF.

The rearrangement uses TRBV29-1 and TRBJ1-3, with D tentatively TRBD1 (5 bases). Germline V lookup: CDR1 SQVTM, CDR2 ANQGSEA. V shed 0 bases and J shed 5 bases, with 20 bases lying between them. The CDR3 contains 17 residues. CDR3 sequence (DNA): TGCAGCGTTGAAGATCCCCGGGCAGGGATGGTTCGAAACACCATATATTTT. Its translation: CSVEDPRAGMVRNTIYF.

This clonotype was detected many times. The V call is TRBV20-1, the J call TRBJ1-5; a possible D gene is TRBD1 (6 bases). The germline CDR1 and CDR2 sequences are DFQATT and SNEGSKA (reference sequence). The germline V and J ends were trimmed by 0 bases and 1 base, with 19 bases remaining between them. The CDR3 extends over 18 amino acids. The CDR3 sequence: CSARDLSLGGQSNQPQHF. CDR3 nucleotide sequence: TGCAGTGCTAGAGATTTGTCCCTCGGGGGGCAGAGCAATCAGCCCCAGCATTTT.

This clonotype has a count of ten or more. CDR3 residues: CASSYLSRDRRGEQYF. CDR3 nucleotides: TGTGCCAGCAGTTACTTAAGCCGGGACAGGAGAGGCGAGCAGTACTTC. The rearrangement uses TRBV6-5 and TRBJ2-7; 8 bases are shared with TRBD1. The germline gives CDR1 MNHEY, CDR2 SVGAGI. The CDR3 has 16 residues. The junction had 11 bases not matched to a gene; V was cut back by 1 base and J by 6 bases.

Only a few counts were recorded for this clonotype. The chain couples TRBV6-5 to TRBJ2-5; 13 bases match TRBD2. J was trimmed by 5 bases and V by 8 bases; bases with no gene match: 8. This CDR3 region has 15 residues. CDR1 MNHEY and CDR2 SVGAGI come from the germline V gene. CDR3 amino acids: CASGLAGVSYETQYF. The CDR3, as DNA: TGTGCCAGCGGACTAGCGGGGGTTAGTTACGAGACCCAGTACTTC.

This clonotype was seen more than once but under ten times. The chain joins TRBV18 to TRBJ2-7; 16 bases are a match to TRBD2. In germline, CDR1 is KGHSH, CDR2 LQKENI. CDR3 length: 19 residues. DNA for the CDR3: TGTGCCAGCTCACCAATCCCGGGACTAGCGGGGGGGATCTCCGACGAGCAGTACGTC. This codes for CASSPIPGLAGGISDEQYV.